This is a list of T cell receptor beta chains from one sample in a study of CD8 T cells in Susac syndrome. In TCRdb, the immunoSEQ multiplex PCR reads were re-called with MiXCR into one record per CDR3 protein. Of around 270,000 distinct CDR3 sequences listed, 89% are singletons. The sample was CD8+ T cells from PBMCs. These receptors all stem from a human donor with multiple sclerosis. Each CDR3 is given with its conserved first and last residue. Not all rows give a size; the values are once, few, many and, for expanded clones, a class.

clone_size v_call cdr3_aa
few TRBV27 CASSPWGGRTGTPSEQYF
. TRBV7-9 CASSLVRSHEQFF
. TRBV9 CASSPPAGPHTDTQYF
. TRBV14 CASSQSRLAVYEQYF
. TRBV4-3 CASSQDDEADTQYF
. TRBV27 CASSPLPATGREQYF
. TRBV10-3 CANVSRDRGMNTEAFF
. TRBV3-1 CASSLGQGANNEQFF
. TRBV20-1 CSARDLTPTEAFF
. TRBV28 CASSLSWTGVDSPLHF
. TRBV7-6 CASSLGLAGGLQETQYF
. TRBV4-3 CASSQWTGLDQETQYF
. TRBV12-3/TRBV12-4 CASTDYSPGELFF
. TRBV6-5 CASSYIADSTDTQYF
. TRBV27 CASSFGRGVKTQYF
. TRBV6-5 CASSYSQGADTQYF
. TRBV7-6 CASSLLAGRNEQFF
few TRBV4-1 CASSQAGTMLYDYTF
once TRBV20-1 CSGGPHTSTDTQYF
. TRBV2 CASSGQGKLYGYTF
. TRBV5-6 CASSLIRADHNYGYTF
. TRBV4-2 CASSQAEGAGEQYF